These 28 T cell receptor beta chains were sequenced from one sample in a study of siplizumab effects on memory and regulatory T cells. The method was immunoSEQ multiplex PCR; TCRdb's version includes in-frame clones alone and lacks a portion of them. Here the sample spans about 100,000 clones, approximately 90% being singletons. The sequencing input was CD4+ T cells sorted from blood. The receptors derive from a human donor in good health.

The chain links TRBV7-2 to TRBJ2-7; D tentatively fits TRBD1 or TRBD2 (5 bases each). The V end lost 1 base, the J end lost 3 bases, and 16 bases lay between the germline ends. Germline assignment: CDR1 SGHTA and CDR2 FQGNSA. The CDR3 totals 16 residues. CDR3 DNA sequence: TGTGCCAGCAGCTTAGAAATCGGGGACGGGTACTACGAGCAGTACTTC. Its protein product is CASSLEIGDGYYEQYF.

The V gene is TRBV7-9, the J gene TRBJ2-7; 11 bases map to TRBD2. The CDR3 spans 15 residues. CDR1 and CDR2 from the germline V gene are SEHNR and FQNEAQ (reference sequence). J lost 2 bases, V lost 1 base, and 1 base had no gene match. Here the CDR3 DNA reads TGTGCCAGCAGCTTAGGACTAGCGGGAACCTACGAGCAGTACTTC. Protein: CASSLGLAGTYEQYF. The full variable domain, its missing parts supplied by reference TRBV7-9 and TRBJ2-7, is DTGVSQNPRHKITKRGQNVTFRCDPISEHNRLYWYRQTLGQGPEFLTYFQNEAQLEKSRLLSDRFSAERPKGSFSTLEIQRTEQGDSAMYLCASSLGLAGTYEQYFGPGTRLTVT.

The chain recombines TRBV19 with TRBJ2-5, with D tentatively TRBD1 (5 bases). The V end was cut by 3 bases, the J end by 1 base, with 18 bases between. Germline loops: CDR1 LNHDA, CDR2 SQIVND (reference sequence). CDR3 length: 17 residues. CDR3 residues: CASSIRWQGNFQETQYF. The CDR3 nucleotides read TGTGCCAGTAGTATCAGGTGGCAGGGCAACTTCCAAGAGACCCAGTACTTC.

The chain has TRBV7-2 and TRBJ1-1, with 8 positions matching TRBD1. The ends lost 5 bases at V and 5 bases at J; junction bases unmatched: 7. Germline-derived CDR1 and CDR2 are SGHTA and FQGNSA. The CDR3 length is 14 residues. The CDR3 nucleotides are TGTGCCAGCAGCCTCGACCAGGGGGCGACTGAAGCTTTCTTT. It specifies CASSLDQGATEAFF.

The rearrangement joins TRBV4-2 to TRBJ2-2; D is undetermined. The CDR3 length is 14 residues. V was shortened by 0 bases and J by 4 bases, with 6 bases between the two germline ends. Germline V gene data show CDR1 as LGHNA and CDR2 as YNFKEQ. The CDR3 protein is CASSQDGSTGELFF. The CDR3 DNA reads TGTGCCAGCAGCCAAGATGGATCCACCGGGGAGCTGTTTTTT.

This sequence joins TRBV4-1 and TRBJ2-5; 8 bases are a match to TRBD2. The V gene's germline CDR1 is MGHRA and CDR2 YSYEKL. The CDR3 sequence is 15 residues long. The trim removed 0 bases at V and 5 bases at J, leaving 5 bases unmatched. This CDR3 reads CASSQEAGVVETQYF. CDR3 DNA: TGCGCCAGCAGCCAAGAAGCGGGAGTTGTCGAGACCCAGTACTTC.

Regarding this clone: Other DNA sequences from this sample encode an identical CDR3 as well. The V call is TRBV18, the J call TRBJ2-3; TRBD2 matches at 7 bases. Per the germline V gene, CDR1 is KGHSH and CDR2 is LQKENI. Unmatched junction bases numbered 4, after V lost 0 bases and J lost 4 bases. The CDR3 contains 15 residues. The CDR3 sequence: CASSPPLAGADTQYF. CDR3 DNA: TGTGCCAGCTCACCACCATTGGCGGGAGCAGATACGCAGTATTTT.

V is TRBV25-1 and J is TRBJ2-7; D gene ambiguous. There are 13 residues in the CDR3. CDR1 is MGHDK, CDR2 SYGVNS, per germline. V lost 6 bases and J 2 bases, leaving 11 bases between the germline ends. This CDR3 is CASRGSGTYEQYF. The CDR3 DNA reads TGTGCCAGCAGGGGCAGTGGGACCTACGAGCAGTACTTC.

The rearrangement uses TRBV18 and TRBJ2-5; no definite D call. With 3 bases removed from V and 5 bases from J, the gap between germline ends came to 10 bases. In germline, CDR1 is KGHSH, CDR2 LQKENI. The CDR3 has 13 residues. The CDR3: CASSPTLGETQYF. CDR3 in DNA: TGTGCCAGCTCACCTACTTTGGGCGAGACCCAGTACTTC.

The chain employs TRBV5-4 and TRBJ2-1, with 10 bases lining up with TRBD2. Germline CDR1 SGHNT, CDR2 YYREEE (reference sequence). V lost 1 base, J lost 5 bases, and 12 bases stayed unmatched. The CDR3 spans 18 residues. The CDR3 loop is CASSLLTSGPPTNNEQFF. The DNA of the CDR3 is TGTGCCAGCAGCTTGTTGACTAGCGGGCCCCCAACCAACAATGAGCAGTTCTTC. Supplemented by reference TRBV5-4 and TRBJ2-1, the full variable domain reads ETGVTQSPTHLIKTRGQQVTLRCSSQSGHNTVSWYQQALGQGPQFIFQYYREEENGRGNFPPRFSGLQFPNYSSELNVNALELDDSALYLCASSLLTSGPPTNNEQFFGPGTRLTVL.

The chain links TRBV14 to TRBJ1-2; a weak D match, TRBD1 (6 bases). CDR1 and CDR2 (germline): SGHDN, FVKESK. Deletions cut 4 bases from V and 8 bases from J, with 11 bases between. The CDR3 runs 12 residues. This CDR3 reads CASSRTGRGYTF. CDR3 DNA sequence: TGTGCCAGCAGCCGTACAGGGAGGGGCTACACCTTC.

V usage is TRBV5-6 and J usage is TRBJ1-2; D unclear. The CDR3 length is 14 residues. Germline-derived CDR1 and CDR2 are SGHDT and YYEEEE. Trimming removed 0 bases from V and 4 bases from J, with 10 bases in between. For the CDR3, the DNA is TGTGCCAGCAGCTTGGTTGTGGCCGTCTATGGCTACACCTTC. Protein sequence: CASSLVVAVYGYTF.

In nucleotides, the CDR3 is TGCGCCAGCAGCTTGAGGGAGGGGGTGAACACTGAAGCTTTCTTT. Its translation is CASSLREGVNTEAFF. This rearrangement joins TRBV5-1 to TRBJ1-1, with D possibly matching TRBD1 (6 bases). Trimming pared 1 base from V and 0 bases from J, leaving 10 bases between. Germline V gene lookup returns CDR1 SGHRS and CDR2 YFSETQ. This CDR3 is 15 amino acids long.

The J gene is TRBJ2-1, the V gene TRBV28, with 10 nucleotides matching TRBD2. The trim removed 3 bases at V and 5 bases at J, leaving 7 bases unmatched. The CDR3 loop spans 16 amino acids. Germline V gene data show CDR1 as MDHEN and CDR2 as SYDVKM. Here the CDR3 reads CASSLAASGSHNEQFF. The CDR3 DNA reads TGTGCCAGCAGTTTGGCGGCTAGCGGGAGCCACAATGAGCAGTTCTTC.

The chain carries TRBV19 and TRBJ2-1; TRBD1 matches 9 bases. V lost 3 bases and J lost 5; bases outside the gene matches: 11. CDR3 length: 17 amino acids. The germline gives CDR1 LNHDA, CDR2 SQIVND (reference sequence). The CDR3 region has the DNA TGTGCCAGTAGTATGTGGACAGGGGTGGGGAGGAACAATGAGCAGTTCTTC. Protein product: CASSMWTGVGRNNEQFF.

The V and J genes are TRBV11-2 and TRBJ2-1; 9 bases are a match to TRBD1. Unmatched junction bases numbered 3, after V lost 3 bases and J lost 9 bases. Germline V gene sequence: CDR1 SGHAT, CDR2 FQNNGV. CDR3 length equals 13 residues. CDR3 in amino acids: CASSFDRGTEQFF. CDR3 in DNA: TGTGCCAGCAGCTTCGACAGGGGGACTGAGCAGTTCTTC.

This chain links TRBV4-2 with TRBJ2-3; 8 nucleotides agree with TRBD1. Germline CDR1 LGHNA, CDR2 YNFKEQ. Trimming removed 1 base from V and 7 bases from J; junction bases left unmatched: 7. CDR3 size: 15 residues. CDR3 DNA sequence: TGTGCCAGCAGCCAAGGGGACAGGCGCCAGAATACGCAGTATTTT. Amino acids: CASSQGDRRQNTQYF.

The genes are TRBV28 and TRBJ2-1; D gene ambiguous. Looked up from germline, CDR1 is MDHEN and CDR2 is SYDVKM. The CDR3 consists of 15 residues. V was pared by 3 bases and J by 5 bases, with 14 bases between. The CDR3 spells CASSFIASWDNEQFF. The CDR3 DNA follows: TGTGCCAGCAGTTTTATCGCTAGTTGGGACAATGAGCAGTTCTTC.

V gene TRBV7-9 combines with J gene TRBJ1-2; TRBD1 might be the D (5 bases). In germline, CDR1 is SEHNR, CDR2 FQNEAQ (reference sequence). The CDR3 extends over 15 amino acids. V was pared by 2 bases and J by 3 bases, with 13 bases between. The CDR3 protein is CASSLFAGSDYGYTF. In nucleotides, the CDR3 is TGTGCCAGCAGCTTATTTGCAGGGTCCGACTATGGCTACACCTTC.

With regard to this clone: The junction and the germline gene differ at one end; a read error may be behind it. V is TRBV5-1 and J is TRBJ2-3, with no clear D. This CDR3 spans 14 amino acids. Looked up from germline, CDR1 is SGHRS and CDR2 is YFSETQ. CDR3 DNA sequence: TGCGCCGGCAGCTTGTATCAGGGCACAGATACGCAGTATTTT. Its translation: CAGSLYQGTDTQYF.

This sequence joins TRBV28 and TRBJ1-1; D is perhaps TRBD1 (5 bases). CDR3 length: 15 residues. Germline V gene sequence: CDR1 MDHEN, CDR2 SYDVKM. V was shortened by 5 bases and J by 2 bases, with 15 bases between the two germline ends. The CDR3 DNA sequence: TGTGCCAGCAGTCGCGGGGGACGGAAAAACACTGAAGCTTTCTTT. Translated, it gives CASSRGGRKNTEAFF.

This clone was counted a single time. The chain has TRBV11-3 and TRBJ2-1; D is unclear. The ends were cut back, 1 base at V and 4 bases at J, with 14 bases in the middle. CDR1 is SGHNT and CDR2 is YENEEA in the germline V gene. CDR3 length: 16 amino acids. CDR3 bases: TGTGCCAGCAGCTTAGGGTGGACCCCAAGGTACAATGAGCAGTTCTTC. It is translated as CASSLGWTPRYNEQFF.

V is TRBV5-4 and J is TRBJ2-7, with D tentatively TRBD1 or TRBD2 (5 bases each). The CDR3 runs 15 residues. V dropped 4 bases and J dropped 3 bases, with 17 bases sitting between them. Germline CDR1 is SGHNT and CDR2 is YYREEE (reference sequence). In DNA, the CDR3 is TGTGCCAGCAGCCCTGAGAGGGACCCTTTCTACGAGCAGTACTTC. Protein: CASSPERDPFYEQYF. The full variable domain, its missing parts supplied by reference TRBV5-4 and TRBJ2-7, is ETGVTQSPTHLIKTRGQQVTLRCSSQSGHNTVSWYQQALGQGPQFIFQYYREEENGRGNFPPRFSGLQFPNYSSELNVNALELDDSALYLCASSPERDPFYEQYFGPGTRLTVT.

J is TRBJ2-5 and V is TRBV4-1, with a tentative D call TRBD2 (5 bases). V lost 0 bases and J lost 5, with 22 bases in between. The CDR3 runs 18 residues. Germline V gene lookup returns CDR1 MGHRA and CDR2 YSYEKL. DNA of the CDR3: TGCGCCAGCAGCCAAGAAGAGGGCAGGCCCCGTCTATGGGAGACCCAGTACTTC. Translated: CASSQEEGRPRLWETQYF.

In this sample, this clone turned up once. The CDR3 DNA follows: TGTGCCAGCTTCCCGGCAGGGAGAGAGGGTCAGCCCCAGCATTTT. Translating it yields CASFPAGREGQPQHF. This rearrangement joins TRBV28 to TRBJ1-5; TRBD1 is a possible D gene (5 bases). CDR1 and CDR2 from the germline V gene are MDHEN and SYDVKM. The CDR3 runs 15 residues. V shed 8 bases and J shed 6 bases, with 20 bases lying between them.

The chain has TRBV5-4 and TRBJ1-1; D remains unclear. The CDR3 sequence is 13 residues long. V was cut by 0 bases and J by 4 bases, with 7 bases left in between. In germline, CDR1 is SGHNT, CDR2 YYREEE (reference sequence). CDR3 residues: CASSLGSGTEAFF. The DNA for the CDR3 is TGTGCCAGCAGCTTGGGATCGGGCACTGAAGCTTTCTTT.

The chain links TRBV19 to TRBJ2-1; 14 positions agree with TRBD2. The CDR3 covers 15 residues. Trimming cost V 6 bases and J 4 bases; bases outside gene matches: 2. Germline V lookup: CDR1 LNHDA, CDR2 SQIVND (reference sequence). The CDR3 bases are TGTGCCAGTAGGGGGACTAGCGGGGGTTACAATGAGCAGTTCTTC. This translates into CASRGTSGGYNEQFF.

Here the CDR3 reads CASSQTTGSANTGELFF. In DNA, the CDR3 is TGCGCCAGCAGCCAAACGACAGGCTCCGCGAACACCGGGGAGCTGTTTTTT. The chain has TRBV4-1 and TRBJ2-2; possible D gene TRBD1, 6 bases. The V and J ends lost 2 bases and 0 bases respectively, with 13 bases between them. Per germline, CDR1 MGHRA and CDR2 YSYEKL. The CDR3 contains 17 residues.